Detailed here is one T cell receptor (beta chain). In the study's own analysis: Estimation of nucleated cell counts relied on the amplification of reference gene primers. Measured with immunoSEQ multiplex PCR; TCRdb has only the in-frame clones, and not every one. That table furnishes V, J and clone size, whereas the DNA furnished D and trimming. The sample shows around 700,000 clones, more than 80% of them seen only once. The sample belongs to a study of blood T cell repertoires in COVID-19. Study background: Sources were T cells, B-cell-depleted T cells, or PBMCs; the material itself was cDNA or gDNA.

V was pared by 0 bases and J by 3 bases, with 10 bases of the junction left unmatched. This CDR3 has 18 amino acids. Per germline, CDR1 LGHNA and CDR2 YSLEER. The sequence came from a woman aged 18-29 years with acute or convalescent COVID-19. V gene TRBV4-3 combines with J gene TRBJ1-2; 10 bases are shared with TRBD1. The specimen was peripheral blood. CDR3 nucleotides: TGCGCCAGCAGCCAAGATAGCAGACAGGGGGCAGTGGACTATGGCTACACCTTC. Its protein product is CASSQDSRQGAVDYGYTF.